This TCR beta chain was found in a study of blood T cell repertoires in COVID-19. The wider study: Researchers got acute and convalescent COVID-19 samples from the United States, Italy and Spain. From T cells, B-cell-depleted T cells, or PBMCs came the material, which was cDNA or gDNA.

Methods used by the authors: Estimation of nucleated cell counts was performed using reference gene primer amplification. Sequenced by immunoSEQ multiplex PCR; TCRdb stores in-frame clones only, minus some. V, J and clone size are those of that table, while D and trimming were read from the DNA. The sample has tens of thousands of clones; more than 75% are singletons. This TCR came from a man aged 55 to 70 with active or convalescent COVID-19. The sequenced material came from peripheral blood.

The CDR3 nucleotides read TGTGCCAGCAGCAGGGACAGGGGACCCTACGAGCAGTACTTC. Translating it yields CASSRDRGPYEQYF. The chain uses TRBV11-1 and TRBJ2-7, with 10 bases fitting TRBD1. The trim removed 5 bases at V and 2 bases at J, leaving 3 bases unmatched. The CDR3 consists of 14 residues. CDR1 is SGHAT, CDR2 FQDESV, per germline (reference sequence).